This note documents a single TCR beta chain sequence. Its antigen is still unknown. With 4 bases removed from V and 2 bases from J, the gap between germline ends came to 13 bases. There are 15 residues in the CDR3. Germline CDR1 is SGHRS and CDR2 is YFSETQ. This sample is drawn from a study of T cells in Graves' hyperthyroidism and ophthalmopathy. Amplified TCR beta CDR3 regions came from RNA transcripts. The study used the HTBI primer set for a first-round RT-PCR of the TCR CDR3. TCRdb passed the multiplex PCR reads through MiXCR, listing each CDR3 protein once. The sample lists hundreds of thousands of distinct CDR3 sequences; about 17% were seen once. Findings of the study overall: Most clonotypes that expanded in the thyroid above 0.001 also showed up in blood.

Source material: blood. The sequence was obtained from a woman aged 25-40 years with Graves' hyperthyroidism. The rearrangement links TRBV5-1 to TRBJ2-1; D is uncertain. The CDR3 coding sequence is TGCGCCAGCAGCCAACGGCGCCTTACCTACAATGAGCAGTTCTTC. It yields the protein CASSQRRLTYNEQFF.